The sample holds a few counts of the clone carrying this TCR beta chain. Its specificity is unknown. This sample stems from a study of T cells after yellow fever vaccination. The CDR3 spans 17 residues. The trim removed 5 bases at V and 7 bases at J, leaving 16 bases unmatched. The germline V gene has CDR1 SGHTA and CDR2 FQGNSA. Study results and caveats: Although most clonotypes did not, a small share appeared in both CD4 and CD8 compartments.

TCRdb re-analysed the 5' RACE reads in MiXCR, keeping a single row per CDR3 protein. The sample consists of hundreds of thousands of distinct CDR3 sequences, under 15% of them appearing once. The starting material was CD4+ T cells sorted from PBMCs, obtained 15 days after the yellow fever booster vaccination. V usage is TRBV7-2 and J usage is TRBJ2-5; 10 bases agree with TRBD1. The TCR was taken from a man aged 18-30 years who received the YFV17D yellow fever vaccine. CDR3 amino acids: CASSPTADRGWRGTQYF. The CDR3 DNA is TGTGCCAGCAGCCCGACTGCGGACAGGGGGTGGAGGGGGACCCAGTACTTC.